Reported below is one TCR beta chain. Its antigen is not known. At one end, the junction sequence differs from germline, possibly due to a read error. This CDR3 region has 14 residues. Germline assignment: CDR1 SQVTM and CDR2 ANQGSEA. This record comes from a study of post-analysis software for immune sequencing data. At the level of the study: Secondary progressive, relapsing-remitting and progressive-relapsing multiple sclerosis were among the included disease courses.

Libraries were made from TCR beta cDNA, and they carried unique molecular identifiers. TCRdb ran MiXCR on the PCR reads and lists one entry per CDR3 protein. Of about 540,000 distinct CDR3 sequences in the sample, about a third were seen once. General study points: Comparison of patients with controls showed about 5 TRBV segments more frequent in patients, TRBV5-6, TRBV5-1 and TRBV20-1 among them.

The receptor's source is a girl aged 2-17 years with multiple sclerosis. This chain connects TRBV29-1 to TRBJ2-5, with no clear D. Sequenced sample: blood. The CDR3 sequence is CSVPSAGNQETRYF. The CDR3 DNA is TGCAGCGTCCCTTCGGCCGGAAACCAAGAGACCCGGTACTTC.